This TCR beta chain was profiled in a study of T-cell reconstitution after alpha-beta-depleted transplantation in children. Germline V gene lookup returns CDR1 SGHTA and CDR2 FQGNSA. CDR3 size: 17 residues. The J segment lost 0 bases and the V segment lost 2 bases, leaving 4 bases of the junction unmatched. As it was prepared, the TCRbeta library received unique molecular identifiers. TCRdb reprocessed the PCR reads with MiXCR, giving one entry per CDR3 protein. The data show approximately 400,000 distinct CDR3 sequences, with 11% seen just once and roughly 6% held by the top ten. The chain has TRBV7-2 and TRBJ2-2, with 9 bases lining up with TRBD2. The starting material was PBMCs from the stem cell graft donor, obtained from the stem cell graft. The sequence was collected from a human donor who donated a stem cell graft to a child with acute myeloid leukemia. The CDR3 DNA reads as TGTGCCAGCAGCTTATCGCTAGCGGGATCGAACACCGGGGAGCTGTTTTTT. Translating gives CASSLSLAGSNTGELFF.